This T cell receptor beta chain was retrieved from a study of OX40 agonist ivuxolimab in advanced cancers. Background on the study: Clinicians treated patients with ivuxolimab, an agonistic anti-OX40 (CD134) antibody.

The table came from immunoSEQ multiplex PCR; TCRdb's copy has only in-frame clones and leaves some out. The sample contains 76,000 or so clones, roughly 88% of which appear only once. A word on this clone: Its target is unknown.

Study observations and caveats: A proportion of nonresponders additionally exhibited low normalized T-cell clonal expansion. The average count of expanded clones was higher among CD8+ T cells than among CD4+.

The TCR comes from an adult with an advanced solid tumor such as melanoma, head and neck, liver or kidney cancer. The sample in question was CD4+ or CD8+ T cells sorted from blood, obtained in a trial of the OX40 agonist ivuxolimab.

The CDR3, as DNA: TGTGCCAGCAGAAGAGGACGACAGGGAGAAGGCTACACCTTC. Translation: CASRRGRQGEGYTF. The rearrangement joins TRBV7-9 to TRBJ1-2, with 7 nucleotides matching TRBD1. J was trimmed by 8 bases and V by 6 bases; bases with no gene match: 12. The CDR3 totals 14 residues. CDR1 and CDR2 (germline): SEHNR, FQNEAQ (reference sequence).